The 25 T cell receptor beta chains reported below all come from one sample, sequenced in a study of T-cell reconstitution after alpha-beta-depleted transplantation in children. Construction of the TCRbeta library involved unique molecular identifiers. TCRdb recomputed calls from the PCR reads with MiXCR, one row per CDR3 protein. The sample lists approximately 83,000 distinct CDR3 sequences, 12% occurring once. Sequenced here: PBMCs from the stem cell graft donor, sampled from the stem cell graft. These receptors all stem from a human donor who donated a stem cell graft to a child with inherited bone marrow failure.

This clonotype appeared many times. This rearrangement joins TRBV20-1 to TRBJ1-1, with TRBD1 as a possible D gene (5 bases). Germline CDR1 reads DFQATT; CDR2 reads SNEGSKA (reference sequence). Trimming removed 0 bases from V and 3 bases from J, with 11 bases in between. This CDR3 region has 14 residues. The CDR3 is CSARDGPGDTEAFF. DNA of the CDR3: TGCAGTGCTAGAGATGGGCCGGGGGACACTGAAGCTTTCTTT.

This clonotype was seen repeatedly, ten times or more. V usage is TRBV7-8 and J usage is TRBJ2-1; D might be TRBD1 or TRBD2, each matching 5 bases. CDR3 length equals 17 residues. The ends were cut back, 2 bases at V and 0 bases at J, with 14 bases in the middle. CDR1 is SGHVS, CDR2 FQNEAQ, per germline. The CDR3 region is CASSLRSGGGSYNEQFF. CDR3 nucleotides: TGTGCCAGCAGCTTACGGAGTGGGGGTGGCTCCTACAATGAGCAGTTCTTC.

This clonotype was seen repeatedly, ten times or more. The gene calls are TRBV6-2 or TRBV6-3 and TRBJ1-1; D is undetermined. The CDR3 is 15 residues long. Germline lookup yields CDR1 MNHEY and CDR2 SVGEGT. The V end was cut by 0 bases, the J end by 4 bases, with 12 bases between. DNA for the CDR3: TGTGCCAGCAGTTACTCGACGATCCGGCGCACTGAAGCTTTCTTT. Its protein product is CASSYSTIRRTEAFF.

This clonotype was detected many times. J is TRBJ2-1 and V is TRBV5-1; TRBD2 agrees at 9 bases. The J segment lost 4 bases and the V segment lost 4 bases, leaving 9 bases of the junction unmatched. Germline V lookup: CDR1 SGHRS, CDR2 YFSETQ. The CDR3 consists of 16 residues. DNA of the CDR3: TGCGCCAGCAGCCTGCTAGCGGGGCACCGATACAATGAGCAGTTCTTC. Translating it yields CASSLLAGHRYNEQFF.

This sequence joins TRBV5-6 and TRBJ2-3; D possibly corresponds to TRBD2 (6 bases). In germline, CDR1 is SGHDT, CDR2 YYEEEE. The CDR3 has 13 residues. The ends were cut back, 5 bases at V and 4 bases at J, with 11 bases in the middle. The CDR3 sequence: CASSSREADTQYF. The CDR3 nucleotides are TGTGCCAGCAGTTCAAGGGAGGCAGATACGCAGTATTTT.

The rearrangement uses TRBV7-9 and TRBJ2-5, with D perhaps matching TRBD1 (6 bases). The CDR3 length is 13 residues. With 4 bases removed from V and 5 bases from J, the gap between germline ends came to 11 bases. Germline CDR1 reads SEHNR; CDR2 reads FQNEAQ (reference sequence). DNA for the CDR3: TGTGCCAGCAGCTGGCCAGGGGTGGAGACCCAGTACTTC. Amino acids: CASSWPGVETQYF.

This clonotype was seen ten or more times. The chain employs TRBV12-3 or TRBV12-4 and TRBJ2-1; weak D call: TRBD1 (7 bases). The CDR3 extends over 14 amino acids. With 4 bases removed from V and 7 bases from J, the gap between germline ends came to 14 bases. DNA for the CDR3: TGTGCCAGCAGTTCACCCGCAGGGGGGAATGAGCAGTTCTTC. Amino acid sequence: CASSSPAGGNEQFF.

The chain has TRBV7-2 and TRBJ1-6; D might be TRBD1 (6 bases). CDR1 and CDR2 (germline): SGHTA, FQGNSA. There are 15 residues in the CDR3. The germline V and J ends were trimmed by 5 bases and 9 bases, with 17 bases remaining between them. CDR3 residues: CASSPQGPGRSPLHF. The DNA for the CDR3 is TGTGCCAGCAGCCCCCAGGGGCCGGGGCGTTCACCCCTCCACTTT.

This clonotype was seen ten or more times. The chain couples TRBV5-1 to TRBJ2-1, with 9 bases aligning to TRBD2. Looked up from germline, CDR1 is SGHRS and CDR2 is YFSETQ. Losses at the gene ends were 1 base for V and 3 bases for J; bases not matched to a gene: 5. The CDR3 contains 16 residues. The CDR3 DNA follows: TGCGCCAGCAGCTTGAAGCTAGCGGGAATCTACAATGAGCAGTTCTTC. Translating it yields CASSLKLAGIYNEQFF.

This clonotype was found many times. The chain carries TRBV20-1 and TRBJ2-1; TRBD1 agrees at 7 bases. Germline V gene lookup returns CDR1 DFQATT and CDR2 SNEGSKA (reference sequence). The trim removed 0 bases at V and 4 bases at J, leaving 6 bases unmatched. This CDR3 contains 15 residues. The CDR3 nucleotides are TGCAGTGCTAGAGATCTCCGGACAGGATACAATGAGCAGTTCTTC. It codes for CSARDLRTGYNEQFF.

This clonotype was seen many times. The chain employs TRBV5-1 and TRBJ2-2, with D perhaps matching TRBD1 (6 bases). The CDR3 loop spans 14 amino acids. Germline values: CDR1 SGHRS, CDR2 YFSETQ. The V and J ends lost 4 bases and 2 bases respectively, with 9 bases between them. The CDR3: CASSPGQNTGELFF. Here the CDR3 DNA reads TGCGCCAGCAGCCCGGGACAAAACACCGGGGAGCTGTTTTTT.

This clonotype was recorded many times. This chain uses TRBV2 with TRBJ1-1; D might be TRBD1 (6 bases). V lost 6 bases and J lost 6, with 20 bases in between. The germline V gene has CDR1 SNHLY and CDR2 FYNNEI. CDR3 length: 15 amino acids. CDR3: CASRDQRRGMAEAFF. The CDR3 DNA reads as TGTGCCAGCAGAGACCAACGAAGGGGGATGGCTGAAGCTTTCTTT.

V usage is TRBV18 and J usage is TRBJ1-1; D unresolved. The CDR3 length is 13 residues. Germline V gene data show CDR1 as KGHSH and CDR2 as LQKENI. V lost 3 bases to trimming and J lost 1 base, with 6 bases between them. This CDR3 reads CASSPRQNTEAFF. CDR3 DNA: TGTGCCAGCTCACCTCGACAGAACACTGAAGCTTTCTTT.

This clonotype occurred a few times. This chain joins TRBV29-1 and TRBJ2-5, with D possibly matching TRBD1 (6 bases). V was cut by 1 base and J by 6 bases, with 15 bases left in between. Germline V lookup: CDR1 SQVTM, CDR2 ANQGSEA. This CDR3 comprises 14 residues. Here the CDR3 reads CSVEAQGPRQTQYF. In DNA, the CDR3 is TGCAGCGTTGAAGCACAGGGACCTAGGCAGACCCAGTACTTC.

This clonotype was seen many times. V gene TRBV4-1 combines with J gene TRBJ1-1; D is unresolved. This CDR3 is 16 amino acids long. The V end lost 1 base, the J end lost 2 bases, and 14 bases lay between the germline ends. CDR1 and CDR2 from the germline V gene are MGHRA and YSYEKL. CDR3 protein: CASSQAYSVGNTEAFF. CDR3 sequence (DNA): TGCGCCAGCAGCCAAGCTTACTCAGTGGGTAACACTGAAGCTTTCTTT.

There are many counts of this clonotype. This chain uses TRBV12-3 or TRBV12-4 with TRBJ1-1; D is undetermined. The CDR3 sequence is 14 residues long. V was shortened by 7 bases and J by 1 base, with 13 bases between the two germline ends. The DNA of the CDR3 is TGTGCCAGCAACTCGGGCTTCGGGAACACTGAAGCTTTCTTT. It translates to CASNSGFGNTEAFF.

This clonotype was observed at least ten times. CDR3 coding DNA: TGTGCCAGCAGCCCCGGACGCCCCTACGAGCAGTACTTC. Protein product: CASSPGRPYEQYF. This chain joins TRBV7-9 and TRBJ2-7, with D uncertain. Trimming shortened V by 5 bases and J by 2 bases, and 10 bases separated the two germline ends. CDR1 is SEHNR and CDR2 is FQNEAQ in the germline V gene (reference sequence). The CDR3 spans 13 residues.

This clonotype has a count of ten or more. The CDR3: CASSPQPGRYTDTQYF. In DNA form, the CDR3 reads TGCGCCAGCAGCCCCCAACCCGGGAGATACACAGATACGCAGTATTTT. V gene TRBV5-1 combines with J gene TRBJ2-3; maybe TRBD2 (6 bases). Germline V lookup: CDR1 SGHRS, CDR2 YFSETQ. V was pared by 4 bases and J by 2 bases, with 17 bases between. This CDR3 has 16 amino acids. Full variable domain (rest looked up from reference TRBV5-1 and TRBJ2-3): KAGVTQTPRYLIKTRGQQVTLSCSPISGHRSVSWYQQTPGQGLQFLFEYFSETQRNKGNFPGRFSGRQFSNSRSEMNVSTLELGDSALYLCASSPQPGRYTDTQYFGPGTRLTVL.

This clonotype was seen many times. CDR3 region: CSASLLPSNNQPQHF. CDR3 bases: TGCAGTGCTAGTCTTCTCCCAAGTAACAATCAGCCCCAGCATTTT. This chain joins TRBV20-1 and TRBJ1-5; no clear D gene. Trimming left V 3 bases short and J 3 bases short, with 15 bases between. There are 15 residues in the CDR3. Germline lookup yields CDR1 DFQATT and CDR2 SNEGSKA (reference sequence).

This clonotype was observed at least ten times. In DNA, the CDR3 is TGCAGTGCGATCACCTCTAACTATGGCTACACCTTC. This codes for CSAITSNYGYTF. This chain connects TRBV20-1 to TRBJ1-2; no definite D call. CDR3 size: 12 residues. CDR1 and CDR2 (germline): DFQATT, SNEGSKA (reference sequence). Trimming pared 6 bases from V and 0 bases from J, leaving 8 bases between.

This clonotype was seen repeatedly, ten times or more. The chain combines TRBV14 with TRBJ2-7; 7 bases fit TRBD1. Trimming removed 1 base from V and 6 bases from J; junction bases left unmatched: 3. The germline gives CDR1 SGHDN, CDR2 FVKESK. CDR3 length: 13 amino acids. CDR3 amino acids: CASSQVQGLEQYF. In nucleotides, the CDR3 is TGTGCCAGCAGCCAAGTACAGGGGCTCGAGCAGTACTTC.

This clonotype has more than one count but fewer than ten. This chain connects TRBV20-1 to TRBJ1-5; TRBD1 is a possible D gene (6 bases). Looked up from germline, CDR1 is DFQATT and CDR2 is SNEGSKA (reference sequence). V lost 0 bases, J lost 6 bases, and 9 bases lay in between. The CDR3 is made up of 13 amino acids. The CDR3 nucleotides are TGCAGTGCTAGAGAAGGGGGGACTCAGCCCCAGCATTTT. Translation gives CSAREGGTQPQHF.

This clonotype occurred many times. V usage is TRBV4-1 and J usage is TRBJ2-7; D is ambiguous. The V gene lost 4 bases and the J gene lost 3 bases, with 22 bases spanning the gap. The CDR3 has 17 amino acids. Germline V gene sequence: CDR1 MGHRA, CDR2 YSYEKL. The CDR3 loop is CASSPRWLMGNYYEQYF. CDR3 DNA sequence: TGCGCCAGCAGCCCCCGCTGGCTAATGGGGAATTACTACGAGCAGTACTTC.

This clonotype was seen repeatedly, ten times or more. The genes are TRBV29-1 and TRBJ2-2; TRBD2 matches at 10 bases. CDR3 length: 14 residues. The J segment lost 5 bases and the V segment lost 1 base, leaving 1 base of the junction unmatched. Germline lookup yields CDR1 SQVTM and CDR2 ANQGSEA. CDR3 amino acids: CSVEGTSGTGELFF. Written as DNA, the CDR3 is TGCAGCGTTGAAGGGACTAGCGGTACCGGGGAGCTGTTTTTT.

This clonotype has ten or more counts. This chain links TRBV18 with TRBJ2-6, with D unresolved. The V gene's germline CDR1 is KGHSH and CDR2 LQKENI. The V and J ends lost 5 bases and 0 bases respectively, with 8 bases between them. The CDR3 sequence is 15 residues long. The CDR3 nucleotides read TGTGCCAGCTCAACAATAGGCTCTGGGGCCAACGTCCTGACTTTC. Amino acids: CASSTIGSGANVLTF.